This T cell receptor (beta chain) is from a study of beta chain features in type 1 diabetes. Looking at the study overall: Healthy donors resembled patients in age, gender and cell yields. Study observations and caveats: Patients' naive, central memory and Treg TCRB repertoires seemed closer to one another than those of healthy donors. In every one of the four CD4+ subsets, TCRB CDR3s were moderately but significantly shorter in Type 1 diabetes patients.

Regarding this clone: The antigen remains unidentified.

The CDR3 spans 18 residues. Expressed TCRB transcripts were sequenced because the entire RNA isolate underwent reverse transcription. The data were produced by immunoSEQ multiplex PCR, yet TCRdb's version contains in-frame clones alone and is incomplete. The sample holds roughly 340,000 clones, around an eighth seen once. Source material: naive CD4+ T cells from blood. The chain uses TRBV21-1 and TRBJ2-5; the D call TRBD2 from the table was never checked on the DNA. TRBV21-1 is a listed pseudogene. The sequence derives from a woman aged 18-29 years with type 1 diabetes. In DNA form, the CDR3 reads TGTGCCAGCAGCAAAGCGCTTCCTAAAATGAGTACTCAAGAGACCCAGTACTTC. Translating it yields CASSKALPKMSTQETQYF.